A selection of T cell receptor beta chains follows, all from one sample in a study of blood T cell repertoires in COVID-19. Sequencing used immunoSEQ multiplex PCR; TCRdb keeps in-frame clones, though not all of them. The sample holds about 180,000 clones, roughly 86% seen once. Sequences were obtained from peripheral blood. The receptor source for this set is a man in his 60s with COVID-19, enrolled during active disease. Both conserved end residues are part of each CDR3. D genes are given only for firm matches. For some rows the clone size is stated as once, few or many, or as a class when expanded; others skip it.

abundance,v_gene,d_gene,j_gene,CDR3nt,CDR3aa
-,TRBV9,-,TRBJ2-5,TGTGCCAGCAGCGCCCCTGGGCGGGATCTCGGAGAGACCCAGTACTTC,CASSAPGRDLGETQYF
-,TRBV5-1,-,TRBJ1-6,TGCGCCAGCAGCTTGGGAGGGCGTGGGGAACTTTCACCCCTCCACTTT,CASSLGGRGELSPLHF
-,TRBV6-4,TRBD1,TRBJ1-2,TGTGCCAGCAGTCCCCAACAGGGGTCGCGTGGCTACACCTTC,CASSPQQGSRGYTF
-,TRBV19,-,TRBJ1-5,TGTGCCAGTAGTAATTCACCCCGGGGAGGCAATCAGCCCCAGCATTTT,CASSNSPRGGNQPQHF
-,TRBV7-9,-,TRBJ1-2,TGTGCCAGCACCGACTCGGGGAACTATGGCTACACCTTC,CASTDSGNYGYTF
-,TRBV6-7,TRBD2,TRBJ2-1,TGTGCCAGCAGTTACTCGATTAAGGCGGGGGAAAACAATGAGCAGTTCTTC,CASSYSIKAGENNEQFF
once,TRBV19,TRBD1,TRBJ1-4,TGTGCCAGTAGTGCTGGGGGGACAGGGGACAAAAAACTGTTTTTT,CASSAGGTGDKKLFF
-,TRBV7-2,-,TRBJ2-7,TGTGCCAGCAGCTTACAGGAAGTCTACGAGCAGTACTTC,CASSLQEVYEQYF
-,TRBV27,TRBD2,TRBJ2-7,TGTGCCAGCAGTTTATCGGGACTAAGCTCCTACGAGCAGTACTTC,CASSLSGLSSYEQYF
-,TRBV7-2,-,TRBJ1-1,TGTGCCAGCAGCTACGGACAGATGAACACTGAAGCTTTCTTT,CASSYGQMNTEAFF
-,TRBV6-1,-,TRBJ2-3,TGTGCCAGCAGTGACAGGGTTAGCACAGATACGCAGTATTTT,CASSDRVSTDTQYF
-,TRBV6-2/TRBV6-3,-,TRBJ1-5,TGTGCCAGCAGTGGGGATTACCCCCAGGGTCAGCCCCAGCATTTT,CASSGDYPQGQPQHF
-,TRBV6-2/TRBV6-3,-,TRBJ1-1,TGTGCCAGCAGCTTAATAAGGGGCACTGAAGCTTTCTTT,CASSLIRGTEAFF
-,TRBV27,TRBD1,TRBJ1-2,TGTGCCAGCAGTTTCGGGACAGAGCTTAACTATGGCTACACCTTC,CASSFGTELNYGYTF
-,TRBV21-1,-,TRBJ2-5,TGTGCCCCCCAAGAGGTCGGGGAGACCCAGTACTTC,CAPQEVGETQYF
-,TRBV5-3,-,TRBJ2-1,TGTGCCAGAAGCTTGGACGCGGGCTCCTACAATGAGCAGTTCTTC,CARSLDAGSYNEQFF
-,TRBV5-8,-,TRBJ2-6,TGTGCCGGAAGGAGCTCTGGGGCCAACGTCCTGACTTTC,CAGRSSGANVLTF
few,TRBV5-3,-,TRBJ1-4,TGTGCCAGAAGCCTAGGACAGTCGACGAATGAAAAACTGTTTTTT,CARSLGQSTNEKLFF
-,TRBV6-2/TRBV6-3,-,TRBJ1-2,TGTGCCAGCAGTTGGGGCACTAACTATGGCTACACCTTC,CASSWGTNYGYTF
-,TRBV11-3,-,TRBJ2-7,TGTGCCAGCAGCTTAGATGAGGGAGAGCAGTACTTC,CASSLDEGEQYF
-,TRBV4-1,TRBD1,TRBJ1-2,TGCGCCAGCAGCCAAAAGGGACAGGGCCTTAACTATGGCTACACCTTC,CASSQKGQGLNYGYTF
-,TRBV19,-,TRBJ1-5,TGTGCCAGTAGTATGGGAGGGACTCTCAATCAGCCCCAGCATTTT,CASSMGGTLNQPQHF